This is a list of T cell receptor beta chains from one sample in a study of tumor-infiltrating lymphocytes in primary liver carcinoma. One entry per CDR3 protein results from TCRdb running MiXCR on the multiplex PCR reads. The repertoire consists of 300,000 to 350,000 distinct CDR3 sequences, with approximately 65% occurring once and the leading ten covering about 6%. Sequenced: peripheral blood. The receptors stem from a middle-aged man with primary liver carcinoma and hepatitis B virus infection. The CDR3 runs from the conserved cysteine through the conserved F or W. The order of the fields is D gene, V gene, clone size, J gene, CDR3 protein, CDR3 DNA. A D gene is named only where the DNA matches it firmly. Not all rows give a size; the values are once, few, many and, for expanded clones, a class.

-	TRBV6-1	once	TRBJ1-5	CASSGRGQGVGNQPQHF	TGTGCCAGCAGTGGAAGGGGACAAGGGGTTGGTAATCAGCCTCAGCATTTT
TRBD1	TRBV5-4	-	TRBJ2-3	CASKQGQGSTDTQYF	TGTGCCAGCAAGCAAGGACAGGGGTCCACAGATACGCAGTATTTT
TRBD2	TRBV4-2	-	TRBJ2-2	CASSQEAGVGTGELYF	TGTGCTAGCAGCCAAGAGGCGGGGGTAGGAACCGGGGAGCTGTATTTT
-	TRBV11-2	-	TRBJ2-1	CASIQDGPQETQFF	TGTGCCAGCATCCAGGACGGACCCCAAGAGACCCAATTCTTC
-	TRBV28	few	TRBJ2-7	CASRRQSYEQYF	TGTGCCAGCAGGAGACAGTCCTACGAGCAGTACTTC
TRBD2	TRBV12-3/TRBV12-4	-	TRBJ2-7	CASRVSGLAGDDLYF	TGTGCCAGCAGGGTTTCGGGACTAGCGGGAGACGATCTGTACTTC
-	TRBV10-1	many	TRBJ2-3	CASSEGRESGTDTQYF	TGCGCCAGCAGTGAAGGTCGGGAAAGTGGCACAGATACGCAGTATTTT
-	TRBV11-1	-	TRBJ2-1	CVSSLDREGNEQFF	TGTGTCAGCAGCTTAGACAGAGAGGGCAATGAACAGTTCTTC
-	TRBV12-3/TRBV12-4	-	TRBJ2-3	CASSLVLGGELDTQYF	TGTGCCAGCAGTTTAGTGCTCGGGGGCGAATTAGATACGCAGTATTTT
-	TRBV28	-	TRBJ1-5	CASSFPGNQPQHF	TGTGCCAGCAGTTTCCCGGGCAATCAGCCCCAGCATTTT
-	TRBV4-2	-	TRBJ2-2	CASSLALAGWLANTGELFF	TGTGCCAGCAGCCTAGCGCTGGCGGGATGGTTAGCGAACACCGGGGAGCTGTTTTTT
TRBD2	TRBV5-1	-	TRBJ2-1	CASSLNSGNSYNEQFF	TGCGCCAGCAGCTTGAATAGCGGGAACTCCTACAATGAGCAGTTCTTC
-	TRBV11-2	-	TRBJ1-1	CVSSLEGNTEAFF	TGTGTCAGCAGCTTGGAAGGGAACACTGAAGCCTTCTTT
-	TRBV6-1	-	TRBJ2-3	CVCRQASTDTQYF	TGTGTCTGCAGACAGGCTAGCACAGATACGCAGTATTTT
TRBD1	TRBV5-5	-	TRBJ2-3	CVSSSGTDVSDTQYF	TGTGTCAGCAGCTCCGGGACAGATGTCTCGGATACGCAGTATTTT
TRBD2	TRBV4-2	-	TRBJ2-1	CASSHEPGTTSYNEQSF	TGTGCCAGCAGCCATGAGCCCGGGACTACTTCCTACAATGAACAGTCCTTC
-	TRBV6-5	many	TRBJ1-6	CASSPGVLFGSPLHF	TGTGCCAGCAGCCCAGGGGTCCTTTTTGGTTCACCCCTCCACTTT
TRBD2	TRBV6-1	-	TRBJ2-1	CATLPRLATNEQFF	TGTGCCACCTTACCCCGACTAGCGACGAATGAGCAGTTCTTC
-	TRBV5-1	-	TRBJ1-1	CASSLGGGRDTEAFF	TGCGCCAGCAGCTTGGGCGGGGGCAGGGACACTGAAGCCTTCTTT
TRBD2	TRBV23-1	few	TRBJ2-1	CASSQPTWREGINEQFF	TGCGCCAGCAGTCAACCGACCTGGCGGGAGGGCATCAATGAGCAGTTCTTC
-	TRBV7-8	-	TRBJ2-3	CASSPRDSSTETQYF	TGTGCCAGCAGCCCCCGGGACTCAAGCACAGAAACGCAGTATTTT
-	TRBV4-1	few	TRBJ2-7	CASSTVTGQGLYEQYF	TGTGCCAGTAGTACAGTGACGGGGCAGGGACTCTACGAGCAGTACTTC
TRBD2	TRBV5-4	few	TRBJ2-1	CASRRRGSLNGQFF	TGTGCCAGCAGAAGACGCGGGAGCTTGAATGGGCAGTTCTTC
TRBD2	TRBV28	-	TRBJ2-7	CASRGEGEHEQYF	TGTGCCAGCAGGGGGGAGGGTGAGCACGAGCAGTACTTC
-	TRBV11-2	once	TRBJ2-3	CTSSLERGSTDTQYF	TGTACCAGCAGCTTAGAGAGGGGAAGCACAGATACGCAGTATTTT
-	TRBV28	-	TRBJ1-5	CASSFSVSNQPQHF	TGTGCCAGCAGTTTCAGCGTTTCTAACCAGCCCCAGCATTTT
-	TRBV5-6	-	TRBJ1-4	CASTREAGAEKLFF	TGTGCCAGCACGAGGGAGGCAGGCGCCGAAAAACTGTTTTTT
-	TRBV5-4	-	TRBJ1-6	CASSLWAQGLNSPLHF	TGTGCCAGCAGCTTGTGGGCCCAAGGACTTAATTCACCCCTCCACTTT